The T cell receptor (beta chain) under discussion was sequenced for a study of T cells after posttransplantation cyclophosphamide. Germline V gene lookup returns CDR1 SNHLY and CDR2 FYNNEI. The CDR3 loop spans 13 amino acids. The germline V and J ends were trimmed by 8 bases and 11 bases, with 19 bases remaining between them. Produced via immunoSEQ multiplex PCR; TCRdb's table is partial and in-frame only. The sample holds roughly 12,000 clones, roughly 2% seen once. Busulfan-fludarabine conditioning, marrow transplant, and cyclophosphamide on days +3 and +4 were administered. Sequenced material: PBMCs, taken after allogeneic stem cell transplant with posttransplant cyclophosphamide. V and J are TRBV2 and TRBJ2-1, with a tentative D call TRBD2 (9 bases). The receptor's source is a male patient aged 25-45 years who received an allogeneic stem cell transplant from a related donor, was CMV-positive, and had no GVHD. Part of the T cells may come from the graft donor. The CDR3 sequence: CASRGGGQAKQFF. The CDR3 DNA follows: TGTGCCAGCCGCGGGGGGGGACAGGCGAAGCAGTTCTTC.